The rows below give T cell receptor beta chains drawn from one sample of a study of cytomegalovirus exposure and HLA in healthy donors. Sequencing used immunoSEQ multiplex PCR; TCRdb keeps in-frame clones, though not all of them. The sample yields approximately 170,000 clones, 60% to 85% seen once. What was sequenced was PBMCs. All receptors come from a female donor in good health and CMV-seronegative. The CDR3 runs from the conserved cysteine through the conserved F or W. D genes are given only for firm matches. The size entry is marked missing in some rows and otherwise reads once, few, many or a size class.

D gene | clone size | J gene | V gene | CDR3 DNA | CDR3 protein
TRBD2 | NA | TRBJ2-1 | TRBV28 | TGTGCCAGTTTACCCCGGGCGGGAGGGCCCTACAATGAGCAGTTCTTC | CASLPRAGGPYNEQFF
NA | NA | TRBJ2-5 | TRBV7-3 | TGTGCCAGCAGCCCATCCCCCGAGGGCCCAGAGACCCAGTACTTC | CASSPSPEGPETQYF
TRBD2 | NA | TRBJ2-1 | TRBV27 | TGTGCCAGCAGTTCACGAACTAGCGGGATCGCTAATGAGCAGTTCTTC | CASSSRTSGIANEQFF
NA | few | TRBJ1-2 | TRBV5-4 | TGTGCCAGCAGCCCCCCTCTCACCTTC | CASSPPLTF
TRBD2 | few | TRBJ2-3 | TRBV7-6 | TGTGCCAGCAGCTTAGGGATAGCGGGAGGGTCAGATACGCAGTATTTT | CASSLGIAGGSDTQYF
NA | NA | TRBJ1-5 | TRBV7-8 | TGTGCCAGCAGCTCCTCCGGGGGGGTCAATCAGCCCCAGCATTTT | CASSSSGGVNQPQHF
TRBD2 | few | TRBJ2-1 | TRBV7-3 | TGTGCCAGCAGCAAGGACGGGGGGGCCAATGAGCAGTTCTTC | CASSKDGGANEQFF
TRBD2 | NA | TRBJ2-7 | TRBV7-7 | TGTGCTAGCAGCCCAGGGACTAGCGGGAGCCGGGAGCAGTACTTC | CASSPGTSGSREQYF
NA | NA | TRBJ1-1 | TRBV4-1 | TGCGCCAGCAGCCCAACCAGGTACGCTGAAGCTTTCTTT | CASSPTRYAEAFF
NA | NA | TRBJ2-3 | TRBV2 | TGTGCCGGCTCAAAGAGGGAGACAGATACGCAGTATTTT | CAGSKRETDTQYF
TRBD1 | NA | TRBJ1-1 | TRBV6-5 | TGTGCCAGCAGTCGACAGGGTGGAACTGAAGCTTTCTTT | CASSRQGGTEAFF
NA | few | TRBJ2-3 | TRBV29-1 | TGCAGCGTTGAGGAGGGCGGTGCAGATACGCAGTATTTT | CSVEEGGADTQYF
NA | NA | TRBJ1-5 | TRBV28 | TGTGCCAGCAGTTCCGACAGTTCCTATCAGCCCCAGCATTTT | CASSSDSSYQPQHF
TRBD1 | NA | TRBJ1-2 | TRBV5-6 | TGTGCCAGCAGCGCGCCGGGACAGGGGTTTGGCTACACCTTC | CASSAPGQGFGYTF
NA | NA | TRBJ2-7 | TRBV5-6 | TGTGCCAGCAGCTTCGGGTCCTACGAGCAGTACTTC | CASSFGSYEQYF
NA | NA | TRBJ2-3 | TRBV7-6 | TGTGCCAGCAGCGCGGGATTCGCAGATACGCAGTATTTT | CASSAGFADTQYF
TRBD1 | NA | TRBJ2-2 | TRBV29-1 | TGCAGCGTTGGGCAGGGGGACACCGGGGAGCTGTTTTTT | CSVGQGDTGELFF
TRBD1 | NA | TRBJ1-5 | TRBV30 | TGTGCCTGGAACGGACAGGGCGATCAGCCCCAGCATTTT | CAWNGQGDQPQHF
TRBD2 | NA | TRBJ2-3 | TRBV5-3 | TGTGCCAGAAGCTTGACGACTAGCGGGTCAGATACGCAGTATTTT | CARSLTTSGSDTQYF
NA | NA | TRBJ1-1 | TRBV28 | TGTGCCACCAAAGACTACACTGAAGCTTTCTTT | CATKDYTEAFF
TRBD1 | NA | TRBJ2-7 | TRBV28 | TGTGCCAGCAGTTTAGGCCGGGACAGCACCTACGAGCAGTACTTC | CASSLGRDSTYEQYF
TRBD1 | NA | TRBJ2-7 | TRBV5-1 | TGCGCCAGCAGCGGGATCCCGGGACAGCAGACCTACGAGCAGTATTTC | CASSGIPGQQTYEQYF
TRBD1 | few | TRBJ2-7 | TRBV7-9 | TGTGCCAGCAGCTCCACAGGGGACGAGCAGTACTTC | CASSSTGDEQYF
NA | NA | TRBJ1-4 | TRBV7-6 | TGTGCCAGCAGCTTGACAGGTCTTAATGAAAAACTGTTTTTT | CASSLTGLNEKLFF
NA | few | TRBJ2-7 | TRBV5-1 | TGCGCCAGCAGTAGCCTGACCTACGAGCAGTACTTC | CASSSLTYEQYF
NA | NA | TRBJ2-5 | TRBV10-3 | TGTGCCATCAGTGGAAGGGGGTCTCACCTACAAGAGACCCAGTACTTC | CAISGRGSHLQETQYF
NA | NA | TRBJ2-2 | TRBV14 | TGTGCCAGCAGCCAAGATCGGAGGCTCGGGGAGCTGTTTTTT | CASSQDRRLGELFF
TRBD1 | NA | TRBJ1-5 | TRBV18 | TGTGCCAGCTCAACGACAGGGGGCGGCAATCAGCCCCAGCATTTT | CASSTTGGGNQPQHF
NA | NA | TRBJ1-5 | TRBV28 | TGTGCCAGCCAAGAGTCGGTAGAACCCCAGCATTTT | CASQESVEPQHF
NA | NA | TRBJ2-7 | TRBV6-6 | TGTGCCAGCTCCCCAGTTACAGGGAAACACGAGCAGTACTTC | CASSPVTGKHEQYF
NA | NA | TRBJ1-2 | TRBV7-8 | TGTGCCAGCAGCTTAGGGGGCAGGGACTATGGCTACACCTTC | CASSLGGRDYGYTF
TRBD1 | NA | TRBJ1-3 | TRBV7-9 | TGTGCCAGCAGCCCGAAGACAGGGGTTGGAAACACCATATATTTT | CASSPKTGVGNTIYF
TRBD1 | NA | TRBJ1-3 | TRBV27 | TGTGCCAGCAGCCTGCTTGACAGGGGTCTGATCTCTGGAAACACCATATATTTT | CASSLLDRGLISGNTIYF
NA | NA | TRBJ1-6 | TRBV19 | TGTGCCAGTAGTAGCGATCGGGGGAGTTCACCCCTCCACTTT | CASSSDRGSSPLHF
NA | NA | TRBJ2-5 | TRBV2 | TGTGCCAGCAGTGATGGACAAGGCGTCGCCGAGACCCAGTACTTC | CASSDGQGVAETQYF
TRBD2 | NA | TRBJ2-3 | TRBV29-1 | TGCAGCGTTGAAGATAGCGGGGGGAAAGATACGCAGTATTTT | CSVEDSGGKDTQYF
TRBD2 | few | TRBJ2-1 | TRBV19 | TGTGCCAGTAGCAACATAGCGGGGGCCCGCCATGAGCAGTTCTTC | CASSNIAGARHEQFF
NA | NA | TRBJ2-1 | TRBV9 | TGTGCCAGCAGCGTAGAAACTAGCTTGATAATCAATGAGCAGTTCTTC | CASSVETSLIINEQFF
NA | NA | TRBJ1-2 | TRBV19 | TGTGCCAGTAGTATCGGTTCGGGGGGCGCAGTCCCTTATGGCTACACCTTC | CASSIGSGGAVPYGYTF
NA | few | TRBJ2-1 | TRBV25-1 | TGTGCCAGCAGTGAACAGGCCAGCTCCTACAATGAGCAGTTCTTC | CASSEQASSYNEQFF
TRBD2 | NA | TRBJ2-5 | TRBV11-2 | TGTGCCAGCAGCTCGGCTTTAGCGGGGGGTTGGGAGACCCAGTACTTC | CASSSALAGGWETQYF
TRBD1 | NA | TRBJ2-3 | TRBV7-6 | TGTGCCAGCAGCATCAGGGGGCAGGGGTCAGATACGCAGTATTTT | CASSIRGQGSDTQYF
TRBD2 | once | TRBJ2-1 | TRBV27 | TGTGCCAGCAGGGGACTAGCGGGTAACAATGAGCAGTTCTTC | CASRGLAGNNEQFF
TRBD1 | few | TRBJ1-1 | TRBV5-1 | TGCGCCAGCAGCCCACAACAGGGGCCGGGGGCTGAAGCTTTCTTT | CASSPQQGPGAEAFF
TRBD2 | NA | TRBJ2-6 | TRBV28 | TGTGCCAGCAGTTGGGGTAGCGGGAGCCCTGGGGCCAACGTCCTGACTTTC | CASSWGSGSPGANVLTF
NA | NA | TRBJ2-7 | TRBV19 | TGTGCCAGTAGGGCGGGACCGCCCCAGCTGGACGAGCAGTACTTC | CASRAGPPQLDEQYF
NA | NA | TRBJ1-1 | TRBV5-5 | TGTGCCAGCAGCCCCGGACAGCAGATGAACACTGAAGCTTTCTTT | CASSPGQQMNTEAFF
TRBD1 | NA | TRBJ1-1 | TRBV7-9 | TGTGCCAGCAGCTGGACAGGGGGGTCAGATGAAGCTTTCTTT | CASSWTGGSDEAFF
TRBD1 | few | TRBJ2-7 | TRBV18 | TGTGCCAGCTCACCGGACAGGGCCTCCTACGAGCAGTACTTC | CASSPDRASYEQYF
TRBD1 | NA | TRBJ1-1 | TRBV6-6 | TGTGCCAGCAGTTACTCACCGGGACAGGGGTTTGAAGCTTTCTTT | CASSYSPGQGFEAFF
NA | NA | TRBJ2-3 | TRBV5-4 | TGTGCCAGCAGGCGTCAGGTTATAGATACGCAGTATTTT | CASRRQVIDTQYF
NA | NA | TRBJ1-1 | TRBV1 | TGCACCAGCAGCCAAGATCTTCAGGGAATGAACACTGAAGCTTTCTTT | CTSSQDLQGMNTEAFF
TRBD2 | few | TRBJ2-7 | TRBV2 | TGTGCCACCAAATTTAGCGGGGGGGCCTACGAGCAGTACTTC | CATKFSGGAYEQYF
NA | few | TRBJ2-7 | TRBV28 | TGTGCCAGCAGTCTCGGCTCGGGATACGAGCAGTACTTC | CASSLGSGYEQYF
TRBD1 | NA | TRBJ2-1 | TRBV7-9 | TGTGCCAGCAGCTCGTCCGGGACAGGGTACAATGAGCAGTTCTTC | CASSSSGTGYNEQFF
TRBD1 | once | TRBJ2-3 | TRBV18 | TGTGCCAGCTCACCTCGGACAGGGACGAGTTCGGGCACAGATACGCAGTATTTT | CASSPRTGTSSGTDTQYF
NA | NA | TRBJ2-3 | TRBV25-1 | TGTGCCAGCGCTGGGTTTGGGAGCTCAGATACGCAGTATTTT | CASAGFGSSDTQYF
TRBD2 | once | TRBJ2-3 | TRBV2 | TGTGCCAGCAGTGAACTGCCTGGGACTAGCGGGGGAGCAGATACGCAGTATTTT | CASSELPGTSGGADTQYF